A selection of T cell receptor beta chains follows, all from one sample in a study of PD-L1 blockade in urothelial cancer. The repertoire was sequenced with immunoSEQ multiplex PCR; TCRdb's copy has only in-frame clones and lacks some. The sample holds over 45,000 clones, roughly 84% seen once. This sample comprised PBMCs, obtained around atezolizumab (anti-PD-L1) treatment. The receptors were gathered from a man aged 50-59 years with urothelial cancer. Each CDR3 is given with its conserved first and last residue.

j_call v_call cdr3_aa
TRBJ2-7 TRBV18 CASSPETKLAGGEQYF
TRBJ1-1 TRBV19 CASSRSSTANTEAFF
TRBJ1-2 TRBV6-5 CASSYSAGPYGYTF
TRBJ2-7 TRBV5-1 CASSLEFSGTGKTYEQYF
TRBJ2-1 TRBV11-2 CASSSLAGPTYNEQFF
TRBJ2-1 TRBV5-1 CASSLDGASGIEFF
TRBJ1-1 TRBV13 CASSLRGGATEAFF
TRBJ1-2 TRBV28 CASSLSGDGYTF
TRBJ1-1 TRBV28 CASSSSGTGSTEAFF
TRBJ2-4 TRBV19 CASSMETGQNIQYF
TRBJ1-6 TRBV4-2 CASSQDKEGPNSPLHF
TRBJ1-6 TRBV7-8 CASSLRNKGGQANSPLHF
TRBJ1-5 TRBV7-9 CASQAFGTGVNQPQHF
TRBJ1-6 TRBV27 CASSFQGNSPLHF
TRBJ1-3 TRBV30 CAWGRGASGNTIYF
TRBJ2-3 TRBV7-3 CASSSSRGDTQYF
TRBJ1-1 TRBV5-6 CASSDTGTGAHTEAFF
TRBJ2-1 TRBV5-1 CASRSRTYNEQFF
TRBJ2-7 TRBV27 CASSPAGPRSHEQYF
TRBJ2-1 TRBV4-2 CASSPLSGSTYNEQFF
TRBJ2-1 TRBV28 CAMDCLSYNEQFF
TRBJ2-7 TRBV6-5 CATDFNSRQYF
TRBJ2-7 TRBV4-1 CASGTSSYEQYF
TRBJ2-3 TRBV5-1 CASSLAAGGSDTQYF
TRBJ2-1 TRBV5-1 CASSLDQRSYNEQFF
TRBJ1-2 TRBV28 CASSLVQGTVYGYTF
TRBJ1-2 TRBV5-4 CASSLAGVLRGPDNYGYTF
TRBJ1-3 TRBV7-6 CASSLRALGNTIYF
TRBJ2-5 TRBV11-2 CASSFRSGRASRETQYF
TRBJ1-2 TRBV2 CAGGTGDPYGYTF
TRBJ1-2 TRBV28 CASTDRANGYTF
TRBJ2-5 TRBV5-6 CASSLETVQETQYF
TRBJ1-5 TRBV27 CASSFGAGDQPQHF
TRBJ2-5 TRBV28 CASSLLAGVAETQYF
TRBJ2-2 TRBV12-5 CASGLAGGPNTGELFF
TRBJ2-5 TRBV10-3 CAISVTGRETQYF